The 23 T cell receptor beta chains in this list originate from one sample, sequenced in a study of lymphopenia after photon versus proton radiotherapy. Sequencing used immunoSEQ multiplex PCR; TCRdb keeps in-frame clones, though not all of them. The sample lists tens of thousands of clones; around 86% were seen once. The starting material was peripheral blood, obtained from a patient treated with proton-based radiotherapy. The receptors originated from an elderly man with esophageal cancer.

The chain employs TRBV5-6 and TRBJ2-1, with a possible D match to TRBD1 (6 bases). Looked up from germline, CDR1 is SGHDT and CDR2 is YYEEEE. V lost 4 bases, J lost 10 bases, and 24 bases lay in between. The CDR3 has 16 amino acids. The CDR3 loop reads CASSDLGAGRYGEQFF. CDR3 nucleotide sequence: TGTGCCAGCAGCGACCTGGGGGCAGGCCGTTACGGGGAGCAGTTCTTC.

The J gene is TRBJ2-3, the V gene TRBV18, with 10 positions matching TRBD2. With V trimmed by 0 bases and J by 10 bases, 1 base remained unmatched. CDR1 is KGHSH, CDR2 LQKENI, per germline. The CDR3 contains 13 residues. The CDR3 is CASSPPGTSAQYF. The CDR3 DNA follows: TGTGCCAGCTCACCACCCGGGACTAGCGCGCAGTATTTT.

This sequence joins TRBV7-9 and TRBJ2-2; 9 bases line up with TRBD2. CDR1 SEHNR and CDR2 FQNEAQ come from the germline V gene (reference sequence). The CDR3 runs to 18 residues. V dropped 5 bases and J dropped 2; count of bases not matched to a gene: 12. The CDR3 sequence is CASSEHPLAGSNTGELFF. The CDR3 DNA reads as TGTGCCAGCAGCGAACATCCCCTAGCGGGATCCAACACCGGGGAGCTGTTTTTT.

The chain employs TRBV15 and TRBJ1-5; TRBD1 agrees at 8 bases. Germline CDR1 reads LNHNV; CDR2 reads YYDKDF (reference sequence). V shed 5 bases and J 0 bases; nucleotides not matched to a gene: 9. The CDR3 is 17 amino acids. CDR3 sequence reads: CATSLGQAIYSNQPQHF. The CDR3 nucleotides are TGTGCCACCAGCTTGGGACAGGCGATTTATAGCAATCAGCCCCAGCATTTT.

This chain uses TRBV7-2 with TRBJ2-3; TRBD2 matches at 7 bases. After removal of 4 bases from V and 10 bases from J, the junction contained 11 bases not matched to a gene. This CDR3 spans 14 amino acids. Per the germline V gene, CDR1 is SGHTA and CDR2 is FQGNSA. The CDR3, as DNA: TGTGCCAGCAGCTACCTGACTCGCCGGGGGGCGCAGTATTTT. Amino acid sequence: CASSYLTRRGAQYF.

The chain recombines TRBV9 with TRBJ2-3, with D possibly being TRBD2 (6 bases). Trimming pared 5 bases from V and 6 bases from J, leaving 10 bases between. Germline assignment: CDR1 SGDLS and CDR2 YYNGEE. The CDR3 runs 12 residues. The DNA for the CDR3 is TGTGCCAGCAGGCAGGAGGGCGATACGCAGTATTTT. Translated: CASRQEGDTQYF.

The J gene is TRBJ2-5, the V gene TRBV2; D is undetermined. V was clipped by 5 bases and J by 1 base, with 5 bases between them. Germline assignment: CDR1 SNHLY and CDR2 FYNNEI. CDR3 length: 12 amino acids. The CDR3 nucleotides are TGTGCCAGCAGTTACAGCCAAGAGACCCAGTACTTC. This sequence encodes CASSYSQETQYF. The variable domain in full, completed from reference TRBV2 and TRBJ2-5, reads EPEVTQTPSHQVTQMGQEVILRCVPISNHLYFYWYRQILGQKVEFLVSFYNNEISEKSEIFDDQFSVERPDGSNFTLKIRSTKLEDSAMYFCASSYSQETQYFGPGTRLLVL.

The chain carries TRBV7-2 and TRBJ1-2; a possible D gene is TRBD1 (5 bases). Germline loops: CDR1 SGHTA, CDR2 FQGNSA. The V end lost 1 base, the J end lost 4 bases, and 13 bases lay between the germline ends. The CDR3 sequence is 15 residues long. The CDR3 nucleotides read TGTGCCAGCAGCTTAGTTTGGGGGGTTGCCTATGGCTACACCTTC. Translated, it gives CASSLVWGVAYGYTF.

The chain carries TRBV11-2 and TRBJ2-2; weak D call: TRBD1 (7 bases). CDR3 size: 15 residues. Trimming stripped 5 bases from V and 4 bases from J, with 14 bases between. The germline V gene encodes CDR1 SGHAT and CDR2 FQNNGV. The CDR3 loop reads CASSPRRGPTGELFF. CDR3 coding DNA: TGTGCCAGCAGCCCCCGGAGGGGGCCCACCGGGGAGCTGTTTTTT.

The chain carries TRBV5-1 and TRBJ1-2; 10 nucleotides match TRBD1. Germline V gene sequence: CDR1 SGHRS, CDR2 YFSETQ. The CDR3 runs 13 residues. Trimming at V came to 3 bases and at J to 7 bases, leaving 3 bases not matched to a gene. CDR3 sequence reads: CASSSGTGAGYTF. CDR3 nucleotide sequence: TGCGCCAGCAGCTCGGGGACAGGGGCTGGCTACACCTTC.

The chain couples TRBV7-2 to TRBJ2-7; 10 bases are a match to TRBD2. The V gene's germline CDR1 is SGHTA and CDR2 FQGNSA. The CDR3 is 15 amino acids. Losses at the gene ends were 1 base for V and 4 bases for J; bases not matched to a gene: 4. The CDR3 coding sequence is TGTGCCAGCAGCTTAGTGAGCGGGAGGGTGTACGAGCAGTACTTC. Translated, it gives CASSLVSGRVYEQYF.

This chain joins TRBV5-6 and TRBJ2-5; D might be TRBD1 or TRBD2, each matching 5 bases. The CDR3 totals 14 residues. CDR1 is SGHDT and CDR2 is YYEEEE in the germline V gene. V lost 4 bases to trimming and J lost 4 bases, with 14 bases between them. The DNA for the CDR3 is TGTGCCAGCAGCCCGTGGGGGACCCCAGAGACCCAGTACTTC. Protein product: CASSPWGTPETQYF.

The DNA for the CDR3 is TGCAGCGTTGATACCGGGACTAGCGGGGGGCCGCGGGAGACCCAGTACTTC. Protein product: CSVDTGTSGGPRETQYF. V usage is TRBV29-1 and J usage is TRBJ2-5; 15 positions match TRBD2. Germline assignment: CDR1 SQVTM and CDR2 ANQGSEA. V shed 3 bases, J shed 5 bases, and the junction held 10 bases outside the gene matches. This CDR3 comprises 17 residues.

V and J are TRBV7-2 and TRBJ2-7; D might be TRBD1 (5 bases). V was trimmed by 7 bases and J by 6 bases, leaving 13 bases between them. Germline V gives CDR1 SGHTA, CDR2 FQGNSA. The CDR3 spans 12 residues. CDR3: CASNAQGGEQYF. CDR3 in DNA: TGTGCCAGCAACGCCCAGGGTGGCGAGCAGTACTTC.

This rearrangement joins TRBV10-3 to TRBJ1-2, with a tentative D call TRBD1 (5 bases). CDR1 is ENHRY, CDR2 SYGVKD, per germline. The CDR3 is 13 amino acids. V gave up 4 bases and J gave up 4 bases, with 10 bases separating them. CDR3 bases: TGTGCCATCAGTGCCTTAGACAGCTATGGCTACACCTTC. Protein sequence: CAISALDSYGYTF.

V is TRBV11-2 and J is TRBJ1-2, with 10 nucleotides matching TRBD1. Trimming at V came to 5 bases and at J to 5 bases, leaving 8 bases not matched to a gene. CDR3 length equals 15 residues. Germline-derived CDR1 and CDR2 are SGHAT and FQNNGV. The CDR3 loop reads CASSPGGTGEYGYTF. For the CDR3, the DNA is TGTGCCAGCAGCCCGGGCGGGACAGGGGAGTATGGCTACACCTTC.

The chain is built from TRBV27 and TRBJ2-5; 8 nucleotides agree with TRBD1. CDR1 is MNHEY and CDR2 is SMNVEV in the germline V gene (reference sequence). The CDR3 is made up of 14 amino acids. J lost 5 bases, V lost 6 bases, and 8 bases had no gene match. DNA for the CDR3: TGTGCCAGCAGCCGGACAGGGTGGGCCGAGACCCAGTACTTC. Translation gives CASSRTGWAETQYF.

The V and J genes are TRBV6-5 and TRBJ1-1; 9 nucleotides align to TRBD1. CDR3 length equals 15 residues. The trim removed 5 bases at V and 5 bases at J, leaving 9 bases unmatched. CDR1 and CDR2 (germline): MNHEY, SVGAGI. The CDR3 DNA reads as TGTGCCAGCAGTAACTACAGGGGGCTTCGGACTGAAGCTTTCTTT. This gives the protein CASSNYRGLRTEAFF.

V is TRBV6-5 and J is TRBJ2-3, with D unresolved. CDR1 and CDR2 from the germline V gene are MNHEY and SVGAGI. V was clipped by 8 bases and J by 2 bases, with 14 bases between them. The CDR3 consists of 14 residues. CDR3 region: CASVAPAATDTQYF. Here the CDR3 DNA reads TGTGCCAGCGTAGCCCCGGCAGCCACAGATACGCAGTATTTT.

V usage is TRBV5-4 and J usage is TRBJ1-1, with no clear D. The CDR3 contains 15 residues. Germline V gene sequence: CDR1 SGHNT, CDR2 YYREEE (reference sequence). Trimming took 1 base from V and 0 from J, leaving 10 bases between them. CDR3 coding DNA: TGTGCCAGCAGCTTGCCTAAACAGATGAACACTGAAGCTTTCTTT. Translated: CASSLPKQMNTEAFF.

The J gene is TRBJ2-7, the V gene TRBV7-2; 8 nucleotides line up with TRBD1. Trimming at V came to 3 bases and at J to 8 bases, leaving 9 bases not matched to a gene. CDR1 is SGHTA and CDR2 is FQGNSA in the germline V gene. CDR3 length: 14 amino acids. CDR3: CASSLGLTGDQQYF. The CDR3 nucleotides read TGTGCCAGCAGCTTGGGATTGACAGGGGATCAGCAGTACTTC.

V and J are TRBV6-5 and TRBJ1-3, with D perhaps TRBD1 (5 bases). V lost 0 bases and J lost 0, with 9 bases in between. This CDR3 has 16 residues. CDR1 MNHEY and CDR2 SVGAGI come from the germline V gene. CDR3 DNA: TGTGCCAGCAGTTACTCCGGGACCAGCTCTGGAAACACCATATATTTT. Its protein is CASSYSGTSSGNTIYF.

The chain links TRBV5-6 to TRBJ2-5; 7 nucleotides match TRBD1. This CDR3 has 13 amino acids. CDR1 is SGHDT, CDR2 YYEEEE, per germline. V trimming: 4 bases; J trimming: 2 bases; junction bases outside the gene matches: 2. In DNA, the CDR3 is TGTGCCAGCAGCCCGGGACAGCAAGAGACCCAGTACTTC. Its protein is CASSPGQQETQYF.